This TCR beta chain was retrieved from a study of siplizumab effects on memory and regulatory T cells. Regarding this clone: What it binds is unknown.

Study outcomes and limitations: Naive T cells, seemingly more diverse than memory cells, seemed major alloresponse contributors. Siplizumab led to significantly less abundant alloreactive sequences that could be traced back to unstimulated CD4+ memory cells.

TCRdb's copy holds only in-frame clones and misses some; the assay was immunoSEQ multiplex PCR. The data show tens of thousands of clones, with about 96% seen just once and 0.095% held by the top ten. The V segment lost 5 bases and the J segment 7 bases; nucleotides outside the gene matches: 11. The CDR3 consists of 16 residues. Germline V gene data show CDR1 as SQVTM and CDR2 as ANQGSEA. The origin of this receptor is a human donor in good health. The V gene is TRBV29-1, the J gene TRBJ2-5, with 15 bases fitting TRBD2. Sequenced: naive CD8+ T cells sorted from blood. For the CDR3, the DNA is TGCAGCGTTCGGACTAGCGGGGGGGGCCGGTATTGGACCCAGTACTTC. Translating it yields CSVRTSGGGRYWTQYF.